Each of the 15 T cell receptor beta chains below was sequenced from the same sample in a study of blood T cell repertoires in COVID-19. Produced via immunoSEQ multiplex PCR; TCRdb's table is partial and in-frame only. The table shows 150,000 to 200,000 clones, with approximately 88% occurring only once. Sequencing was done on a sample of PBMCs or T cells enriched from blood (not recorded which). The receptors originated from a man between 65 and 80 years old who had been exposed to COVID-19.

The genes are TRBV9 and TRBJ1-3; D unresolved. Trimming shortened V by 0 bases and J by 1 base, and 5 bases separated the two germline ends. The germline CDR1 and CDR2 sequences are SGDLS and YYNGEE. The CDR3 has 14 amino acids. The CDR3 loop reads CASSVEPSGNTIYF. CDR3 coding DNA: TGTGCCAGCAGCGTAGAGCCTTCTGGAAACACCATATATTTT.

V is TRBV9 and J is TRBJ2-2; 11 bases match TRBD1. J was trimmed by 6 bases and V by 2 bases; bases with no gene match: 6. Germline V gene data show CDR1 as SGDLS and CDR2 as YYNGEE. CDR3 size: 16 residues. The CDR3: CASSVAGTGGPGELFF. The CDR3 nucleotides are TGTGCCAGCAGCGTCGCCGGGACAGGGGGGCCCGGGGAGCTGTTTTTT.

This clone was observed a single time. CDR3: CASSQGQLYGYTF. CDR3 DNA sequence: TGTGCCAGCAGCCAGGGACAGCTATATGGCTACACCTTC. V usage is TRBV3-1 (or the pseudogene TRBV3-2) and J usage is TRBJ1-2; 7 bases are shared with TRBD1. Germline CDR1 and CDR2: LGHDT and YNNKEL (reference sequence). V was pared by 3 bases and J by 5 bases, with 3 bases of the junction left unmatched. This CDR3 has 13 residues.

The chain couples TRBV19 to TRBJ1-1; the D gene is possibly TRBD1 (5 bases). Germline V gene sequence: CDR1 LNHDA, CDR2 SQIVND (reference sequence). The ends were cut back, 7 bases at V and 4 bases at J, with 16 bases in the middle. The CDR3 covers 14 residues. The DNA for the CDR3 is TGTGCCAGTACCCCACAGTCCGGGGGCACTGAAGCTTTCTTT. It is translated as CASTPQSGGTEAFF.

Notes on this clone: At one end the junction does not follow the germline gene, possibly because of a read error. V gene TRBV18 combines with J gene TRBJ2-7, with D possibly matching TRBD2 (5 bases). The germline gives CDR1 KGHSH, CDR2 LQKENI. This CDR3 has 15 residues. The CDR3: CASSPSRSSGSELPF. The CDR3 nucleotides are TGTGCCAGCTCACCAAGTCGGTCGTCGGGGTCGGAGCTCCCCTTC.

The chain joins TRBV19 to TRBJ1-5, with 7 bases matching TRBD1. Germline CDR1 is LNHDA and CDR2 is SQIVND (reference sequence). The CDR3 has 15 amino acids. Unmatched junction bases numbered 8, after V lost 7 bases and J lost 2 bases. CDR3 nucleotide sequence: TGTGCCAGTACCCCGACAGGGATGGGCAATCAGCCCCAGCATTTT. It yields the protein CASTPTGMGNQPQHF. The full variable domain, completed using reference TRBV19 and TRBJ1-5, is DGGITQSPKYLFRKEGQNVTLSCEQNLNHDAMYWYRQDPGQGLRLIYYSQIVNDFQKGDIAEGYSVSREKKESFPLTVTSAQKNPTAFYLCASTPTGMGNQPQHFGDGTRLSIL.

Concerning this clone itself: The same CDR3 also results from other DNA sequences found in this sample. The chain uses TRBV19 and TRBJ1-2, with 9 bases that match TRBD1. The V gene end was trimmed by 4 bases and the J gene end by 2 bases; junction bases not matched to a gene: 5. The V gene's germline CDR1 is LNHDA and CDR2 SQIVND (reference sequence). The CDR3 contains 15 residues. The CDR3 bases are TGTGCCAGTAGTACCGGGACAGGGACCAACTATGGCTACACCTTC. This codes for CASSTGTGTNYGYTF.

This chain connects TRBV4-1 to TRBJ2-3; D ambiguous. The CDR3 runs 16 residues. Trimming stripped 4 bases from V and 0 bases from J, with 14 bases between. Per germline, CDR1 MGHRA and CDR2 YSYEKL. The DNA of the CDR3 is TGCGCCAGCAGCCCGAGGTCCCGTGCTAGCACAGATACGCAGTATTTT. Amino acid sequence: CASSPRSRASTDTQYF.

The chain links TRBV2 to TRBJ1-2; 7 nucleotides match TRBD1. Per the germline V gene, CDR1 is SNHLY and CDR2 is FYNNEI. V was clipped by 6 bases and J by 8 bases; unmatched bases: 9. CDR3 length equals 13 residues. The CDR3 here is CASRMGQPAGYTF. CDR3 in DNA: TGTGCCAGCAGGATGGGACAGCCGGCCGGCTACACCTTC.

The chain links TRBV11-2 to TRBJ1-4; weak D call: TRBD1 (6 bases). Per germline, CDR1 SGHAT and CDR2 FQNNGV. Trimming shortened V by 4 bases and J by 11 bases, and 11 bases separated the two germline ends. This CDR3 has 12 amino acids. The CDR3: CASSYSGEKLFF. CDR3 DNA sequence: TGTGCCAGCAGCTACTCAGGGGAGAAACTGTTTTTT.

V usage is TRBV6-5 and J usage is TRBJ1-4; 9 bases agree with TRBD1. CDR3 length equals 13 residues. The trim removed 6 bases at V and 10 bases at J, leaving 6 bases unmatched. Germline CDR1 MNHEY, CDR2 SVGAGI. The chain's CDR3 is CASRAGQGVKLFF. The CDR3 bases are TGTGCCAGCAGGGCGGGACAGGGAGTAAAACTGTTTTTT.

In its sample, this clone was seen once. The rearrangement links TRBV7-2 to TRBJ1-5, with 8 bases fitting TRBD1. The CDR3 runs 15 residues. V lost 2 bases and J lost 2; bases outside the gene matches: 2. Germline V gene data show CDR1 as SGHTA and CDR2 as FQGNSA. As DNA, the CDR3 is TGTGCCAGCAGCTTACAGGGGGCGGGCAATCAGCCCCAGCATTTT. As protein: CASSLQGAGNQPQHF.

V and J are TRBV10-3 and TRBJ1-2; D is uncertain. This CDR3 contains 14 residues. Germline V gives CDR1 ENHRY, CDR2 SYGVKD. V lost 2 bases and J lost 3, with 10 bases in between. The CDR3 here is CAISEGGSDYGYTF. DNA for the CDR3: TGTGCCATCAGTGAGGGCGGGAGCGACTATGGCTACACCTTC.

The chain links TRBV28 to TRBJ1-1; 10 positions match TRBD1. This CDR3 comprises 15 residues. Germline CDR1 is MDHEN and CDR2 is SYDVKM. Trimming removed 6 bases from V and 0 bases from J; junction bases left unmatched: 4. CDR3 sequence (DNA): TGTGCCAGCAGCCCGGGGACAGGGGTGAACACTGAAGCTTTCTTT. Its protein is CASSPGTGVNTEAFF.

A remark on this clone: The junction and the germline gene differ at one end; a read error may be behind it. The genes are TRBV29-1 and TRBJ1-1, with 7 bases identical to TRBD1. The CDR3 contains 10 residues. Germline CDR1 and CDR2: SQVTM and ANQGSEA. The CDR3 sequence: CSVRGSEAFF. CDR3 DNA: TGCAGCGTCAGGGGGTCTGAAGCTTTTTTT.